The clone carrying this TCR beta chain was seen only a few times. The antigen is unknown. The data stem from a study of TIL therapy for anti-PD-1-resistant metastatic lung cancer. Study in general: Median tumor PD-L1 proportion score was roughly 5.9%. A few tumors were EGFR-mutant and two were ALK-rearranged.

Study-wide results and limits: Many TIL product clones were absent from baseline tumor, suggesting clonal contraction. The cohort had more treatment-naive, never-smoker and oncogene-addicted patients than typical.

Looked up from germline, CDR1 is SGDLS and CDR2 is YYNGEE. The CDR3 has 15 amino acids. The V end was cut by 4 bases, the J end by 1 base, with 13 bases between. The libraries were made with immunoSEQ v3. Clones were read by immunoSEQ multiplex PCR, and TCRdb kept only the in-frame ones, dropping some. The sample includes approximately 97,000 clones, roughly 65% of them seen just once. Time point denoted: pre-treatment sample, taken before nivolumab and TIL therapy. Tumor tissue came from excised metastases, mostly pleural nodules or supraclavicular lymph nodes. The sequences come from tumor tissue, collected at baseline. This TCR derives from a person between 30 and 79 years old with non-small cell lung cancer. The chain joins TRBV9 to TRBJ2-3, with D perhaps matching TRBD2 (6 bases). CDR3 loop: CASSPWASGTDTQYF. The DNA of the CDR3 is TGTGCCAGCAGCCCATGGGCTAGCGGCACAGATACGCAGTATTTT.